These 27 T cell receptor beta chains were sequenced from one sample in a study of long-term antiretroviral therapy in people with HIV. Runs used v3.0 of the immunoSEQ assay and were done at survey level. The method was immunoSEQ multiplex PCR; TCRdb's version includes in-frame clones alone and lacks a portion of them. The data contain 25,000 to 35,000 clones, about nine tenths of them singletons. The sample in question was unsorted PBMCs, obtained 3.1 years after starting antiretroviral therapy. The receptors come from a man between 18 and 29 years old with HIV.

The chain recombines TRBV6-1 with TRBJ2-1; TRBD2 aligns across 8 bases. Germline trimming cut 2 bases from V and 7 bases from J; bases unmatched to any gene: 10. The length of the CDR3 is 16 residues. Per the germline V gene, CDR1 is MNHNS and CDR2 is SASEGT. The CDR3 region has the DNA TGTGCCAGCAGTGAACCTGGGGGCGGGAGGATGAATGAGCAGTTCTTC. Protein: CASSEPGGGRMNEQFF.

The chain recombines TRBV5-4 with TRBJ2-7; D may be TRBD1 (6 bases). Trimming shortened V by 4 bases and J by 0 bases, and 17 bases separated the two germline ends. This CDR3 comprises 16 residues. CDR1 is SGHNT and CDR2 is YYREEE in the germline V gene (reference sequence). CDR3 bases: TGTGCCAGCAGCCAGGGGCCGATAGCGATCTCCTACGAGCAGTACTTC. It specifies CASSQGPIAISYEQYF. Combining the CDR3 with reference TRBV5-4 and TRBJ2-7 gives the whole variable domain ETGVTQSPTHLIKTRGQQVTLRCSSQSGHNTVSWYQQALGQGPQFIFQYYREEENGRGNFPPRFSGLQFPNYSSELNVNALELDDSALYLCASSQGPIAISYEQYFGPGTRLTVT.

The gene calls are TRBV4-1 and TRBJ1-4, with D hard to call. Germline CDR1 and CDR2: MGHRA and YSYEKL. V lost 0 bases and J 0 bases, leaving 14 bases between the germline ends. This CDR3 region has 18 residues. CDR3: CASSQDPGRRTTNEKLFF. The DNA for the CDR3 is TGCGCCAGCAGCCAAGATCCCGGCAGGCGGACAACTAATGAAAAACTGTTTTTT.

This clone was recorded only once. V usage is TRBV6-5 and J usage is TRBJ1-1; perhaps TRBD1 as D (5 bases). Trimming cost V 5 bases and J 1 base, with 8 bases left between them. This CDR3 comprises 13 residues. Germline CDR1 MNHEY, CDR2 SVGAGI. The DNA for the CDR3 is TGTGCCAGCAGTGGGACGGCGAACACTGAAGCTTTCTTT. The encoded protein is CASSGTANTEAFF.

The J gene is TRBJ2-2, the V gene TRBV4-3; TRBD2 matches 7 bases. V trimming: 4 bases; J trimming: 1 base; junction bases outside the gene matches: 6. The germline V gene encodes CDR1 LGHNA and CDR2 YSLEER. The CDR3 runs 16 residues. The DNA for the CDR3 is TGCGCCAGCAGCCGATTGTCTAGCGGGAACACCGGGGAGCTGTTTTTT. Translation gives CASSRLSSGNTGELFF.

The chain carries TRBV18 and TRBJ2-5; TRBD2 agrees at 11 bases. Germline V gives CDR1 KGHSH, CDR2 LQKENI. V lost 2 bases to trimming and J lost 7 bases; unmatched junction nucleotides: 6. This CDR3 spans 15 amino acids. The CDR3: CASSPSLAGGGTQYF. The DNA for the CDR3 is TGTGCCAGCTCACCATCCCTAGCGGGAGGTGGGACCCAGTACTTC.

V and J are TRBV4-1 and TRBJ2-7; D uncertain. The CDR3 covers 17 residues. Per the germline V gene, CDR1 is MGHRA and CDR2 is YSYEKL. Trimming cost V 3 bases and J 9 bases, with 27 bases left between them. CDR3 nucleotide sequence: TGCGCCAGCAGCCACTCATTAGGGCAGGACCTACCCCAACGGCAGTACTTC. This gives the protein CASSHSLGQDLPQRQYF.

The V call is TRBV7-9, the J call TRBJ2-1, with 10 bases that match TRBD2. The CDR3 covers 14 residues. Trimming at V came to 6 bases and at J to 10 bases, leaving 9 bases not matched to a gene. Germline CDR1 SEHNR, CDR2 FQNEAQ (reference sequence). CDR3 coding DNA: TGTGCCAGCAGTTCCCAAGCGGGGGGGGAAGAGCAGTTCTTC. Translation gives CASSSQAGGEEQFF.

The V and J genes are TRBV29-1 and TRBJ1-1; D is perhaps TRBD1 (6 bases). The CDR3 consists of 14 residues. The germline V and J ends were trimmed by 0 bases and 6 bases, with 14 bases remaining between them. Germline CDR1 reads SQVTM; CDR2 reads ANQGSEA. The CDR3 region has the DNA TGCAGCGTTGAAGACAGGGGCAGGGGCTCTGAAGCTTTCTTT. This encodes CSVEDRGRGSEAFF.

CDR3 residues: CASSLGTENTEAFF. The DNA of the CDR3 is TGTGCCAGCAGCTTGGGAACAGAGAACACTGAAGCTTTCTTT. The V and J genes are TRBV7-9 and TRBJ1-1; D remains ambiguous. The germline V gene encodes CDR1 SEHNR and CDR2 FQNEAQ (reference sequence). V was pared by 3 bases and J by 1 base, with 9 bases between. This CDR3 spans 14 amino acids. Using reference TRBV7-9 and TRBJ1-1 for the parts outside the CDR3, the full variable domain is DTGVSQNPRHKITKRGQNVTFRCDPISEHNRLYWYRQTLGQGPEFLTYFQNEAQLEKSRLLSDRFSAERPKGSFSTLEIQRTEQGDSAMYLCASSLGTENTEAFFGQGTRLTVV.

The rearrangement joins TRBV11-2 to TRBJ1-1; no firm D call. V was clipped by 0 bases and J by 0 bases, with 5 bases between them. This CDR3 is built from 14 residues. In germline, CDR1 is SGHAT, CDR2 FQNNGV. CDR3 in DNA: TGTGCCAGCAGCTTAGATGGGGTGAACACTGAAGCTTTCTTT. Amino acids: CASSLDGVNTEAFF.

The J gene is TRBJ2-3, the V gene TRBV11-2; unclear D gene. This CDR3 spans 14 amino acids. V was pared by 0 bases and J by 3 bases, with 7 bases between. CDR1 SGHAT and CDR2 FQNNGV come from the germline V gene. The DNA for the CDR3 is TGTGCCAGCAGCTTAGATCTTAGTACAGATACGCAGTATTTT. Protein sequence: CASSLDLSTDTQYF.

The chain is built from TRBV4-2 and TRBJ2-7; TRBD1 agrees at 8 bases. With 3 bases clipped from V and 3 bases from J, the junction kept 7 bases outside the gene matches. Germline V gene lookup returns CDR1 LGHNA and CDR2 YNFKEQ. The CDR3 sequence is 15 residues long. Here the CDR3 DNA reads TGTGCCAGCAGCCATGACGACAGGGGATACTACGAGCAGTACTTC. Its translation: CASSHDDRGYYEQYF.

This chain joins TRBV4-3 and TRBJ1-4, with D possibly TRBD1 on 5 matching bases. The V end was cut by 2 bases, the J end by 8 bases, with 15 bases between. This CDR3 has 15 residues. Germline-derived CDR1 and CDR2 are LGHNA and YSLEER. In DNA form, the CDR3 reads TGCGCCAGCAGCCAAAACCGCCTCCGGGGGGAAAAACTGTTTTTT. It translates to CASSQNRLRGEKLFF.

The chain joins TRBV9 to TRBJ2-7; the match to TRBD1 covers 10 bases. The CDR3 covers 14 residues. The V gene end was trimmed by 2 bases and the J gene end by 5 bases; junction bases not matched to a gene: 4. CDR1 is SGDLS, CDR2 YYNGEE, per germline. The CDR3 DNA is TGTGCCAGCAGCGTGGGGGGACAGGGGAACGAGCAGTACTTC. It codes for CASSVGGQGNEQYF.

In its sample, this clone was seen a few times. The V and J genes are TRBV7-9 and TRBJ1-1; no clear D gene. Per germline, CDR1 SEHNR and CDR2 FQNEAQ (reference sequence). Trimming pared 5 bases from V and 1 base from J, leaving 11 bases between. The CDR3 sequence is 14 residues long. CDR3 sequence (DNA): TGTGCCAGCAGCCCACATACCCAGAACACTGAAGCTTTCTTT. It encodes CASSPHTQNTEAFF.

This clone was seen only a few times. The chain has TRBV10-2 and TRBJ2-7, with D perhaps matching TRBD1 (5 bases). The germline CDR1 and CDR2 sequences are WSHSY and SAAADI. This CDR3 is built from 13 residues. V dropped 2 bases and J dropped 4 bases, with 9 bases sitting between them. CDR3 nucleotides: TGCGCCAGCAGTGAGAGGGGCTGGTACGAGCAGTACTTC. Its translation is CASSERGWYEQYF.

The chain links TRBV5-1 to TRBJ2-7, with D possibly matching TRBD1 (6 bases). Trimming took 2 bases from V and 5 from J, leaving 23 bases between them. The CDR3 covers 17 residues. Germline V gene sequence: CDR1 SGHRS, CDR2 YFSETQ. The CDR3 reads CASSFPPTGKSVHEQYF. The CDR3, as DNA: TGCGCCAGCAGCTTCCCACCGACAGGCAAGTCTGTCCACGAGCAGTACTTC.

This chain uses TRBV6-6 with TRBJ2-7, with TRBD1 matching over 7 bases. J was trimmed by 0 bases and V by 8 bases; bases with no gene match: 10. This CDR3 has 15 residues. In germline, CDR1 is MNHNY, CDR2 SVGAGI (reference sequence). Written as DNA, the CDR3 is TGTGCCAGCTCCTGGGACAGCAGAACCTCCTACGAGCAGTACTTC. Translated: CASSWDSRTSYEQYF.

The rearrangement uses TRBV5-5 and TRBJ2-7; TRBD1 agrees at 9 bases. The germline V gene encodes CDR1 SGHKS and CDR2 YYEKEE (reference sequence). The ends lost 3 bases at V and 5 bases at J; junction bases unmatched: 3. The CDR3 covers 13 residues. In DNA form, the CDR3 reads TGTGCCAGCAGCTGGGACAGGGTAAACGAGCAGTACTTC. As protein: CASSWDRVNEQYF.

The J gene is TRBJ2-4, the V gene TRBV19, with D perhaps given as TRBD1 or TRBD2 (6 bases each). The CDR3 consists of 14 residues. V shed 7 bases and J shed 7 bases, with 17 bases lying between them. Germline CDR1 LNHDA, CDR2 SQIVND (reference sequence). The CDR3 nucleotides read TGTGCCAGTATTGATACGGGGGCCGGGAACATTCAGTACTTC. It is translated as CASIDTGAGNIQYF. The full variable domain, its missing parts supplied by reference TRBV19 and TRBJ2-4, is DGGITQSPKYLFRKEGQNVTLSCEQNLNHDAMYWYRQDPGQGLRLIYYSQIVNDFQKGDIAEGYSVSREKKESFPLTVTSAQKNPTAFYLCASIDTGAGNIQYFGAGTRLSVL.

The chain carries TRBV29-1 and TRBJ2-5; D is ambiguous. The CDR3 spans 13 residues. Germline V gene sequence: CDR1 SQVTM, CDR2 ANQGSEA. The V end was cut by 4 bases, the J end by 3 bases, with 12 bases between. The CDR3 loop is CSVALLMEETQYF. The CDR3 region has the DNA TGCAGCGTTGCTCTGCTCATGGAAGAGACCCAGTACTTC.

The chain links TRBV7-8 to TRBJ2-5, with D possibly matching TRBD1 (5 bases). Germline loops: CDR1 SGHVS, CDR2 FQNEAQ. Trimming took 8 bases from V and 2 from J, leaving 15 bases between them. The CDR3 sequence is 14 residues long. The CDR3 region is CASSQGLSQETQYF. The CDR3 DNA reads TGTGCCAGCTCCCAGGGCCTTTCACAAGAGACCCAGTACTTC.

The chain links TRBV4-3 to TRBJ1-4, with D possibly matching TRBD1 (6 bases). Deletions cut 0 bases from V and 6 bases from J, with 20 bases between. The CDR3 length is 18 residues. CDR1 is LGHNA, CDR2 YSLEER, per germline. CDR3: CASSQDPIQTGRDEKLFF. The CDR3, as DNA: TGCGCCAGCAGCCAAGACCCCATCCAGACAGGACGTGATGAAAAACTGTTTTTT.

This chain links TRBV20-1 with TRBJ1-1; D is unresolved. Between the trimmed V and J ends, which lost 3 bases and 1 base, there was a span of 3 bases. Germline V lookup: CDR1 DFQATT, CDR2 SNEGSKA (reference sequence). The CDR3 is 11 amino acids. CDR3 protein: CSASWNTEAFF. The DNA for the CDR3 is TGCAGTGCTAGTTGGAACACTGAAGCTTTCTTT.

In nucleotides, the CDR3 is TGCGCCAGCAGCCAAGGGGACAGTAACTTCTATGGCTACACCTTC. It specifies CASSQGDSNFYGYTF. The V and J genes are TRBV4-3 and TRBJ1-2, with 7 bases matching TRBD1. The germline V gene encodes CDR1 LGHNA and CDR2 YSLEER. This CDR3 is built from 15 residues. The V and J ends lost 1 base and 4 bases, in that order; junction bases with no gene match: 6.

The chain couples TRBV30 to TRBJ1-5, with D uncertain. The CDR3 runs to 15 residues. Between the trimmed V and J ends, which lost 1 base and 1 base, there was a span of 11 bases. Per germline, CDR1 GTSNPN and CDR2 SVGIG (reference sequence). In DNA, the CDR3 is TGTGCCTGGAGTGAAGGCGCGGGGAGCAATCAGCCCCAGCATTTT. Amino acids: CAWSEGAGSNQPQHF.